These T cell receptor beta chains were read from a single sample in a study of CD8+ T cells in alopecia areata. Generated by immunoSEQ multiplex PCR, the TCRdb table keeps only in-frame clones and is missing some. The sample has more than 200,000 clones; roughly 44% are singletons. The sample here was CD4+ T cells sorted from blood, taken around week 36, from a patient treated with tofacitinib. These receptors all stem from a human donor with alopecia areata. Each CDR3 is given with its conserved first and last residue. The D gene is left open where the match is weak. Clone size is stated in some rows and not others, as once, few, many or a class when expanded.

.,.,TRBJ2-6,TRBV5-1,CASSLASGANVLTF,TGCGCCAGCAGCTTGGCCTCTGGGGCCAACGTCCTGACTTTC
.,.,TRBJ2-3,TRBV2,CASSQRGTDTQYF,TGTGCCAGCAGTCAGAGGGGCACAGATACGCAGTATTTT
TRBD2,few,TRBJ2-1,TRBV5-1,CASGTSGIYNEQFF,TGCGCCAGCGGGACTAGCGGGATCTACAATGAGCAGTTCTTC
.,few,TRBJ1-5,TRBV18,CASSIRGDQPQHF,TGTGCCAGCTCAATTCGAGGTGATCAGCCCCAGCATTTT
TRBD2,few,TRBJ2-1,TRBV29-1,CSVETSGSLSYNEQFF,TGCAGCGTTGAAACTAGCGGGAGTCTATCCTACAATGAGCAGTTCTTC
.,.,TRBJ1-1,TRBV9,CASTAGTDTEAFF,TGTGCCAGCACCGCTGGTACGGACACTGAAGCTTTCTTT
.,few,TRBJ1-1,TRBV7-9,CASSLTGDTEAFF,TGTGCCAGCAGCTTAACTGGAGACACTGAAGCTTTCTTT
.,few,TRBJ2-2,TRBV15,CATTSLTSFPGELFF,TGTGCCACCACCTCCCTTACTAGTTTCCCCGGGGAGCTGTTTTTT
.,.,TRBJ1-2,TRBV28,CASTLGWAYGYTF,TGTGCCAGCACTCTGGGGTGGGCGTATGGCTACACCTTC
TRBD2,many,TRBJ2-5,TRBV23-1,CASSQRREGRETQYF,TGCGCCAGCAGTCAACGTCGGGAGGGGCGGGAGACCCAGTACTTC
.,.,TRBJ2-1,TRBV15,CATSRGPEQFF,TGTGCCACCAGCAGAGGGCCGGAGCAGTTCTTC
.,few,TRBJ2-2,TRBV10-3,CAIRTRGNTGELFF,TGTGCCATCAGGACGCGGGGGAACACCGGGGAGCTGTTTTTT
.,few,TRBJ2-7,TRBV15,CATGFNSYEQYF,TGTGCCACCGGATTCAACTCCTACGAGCAGTACTTC